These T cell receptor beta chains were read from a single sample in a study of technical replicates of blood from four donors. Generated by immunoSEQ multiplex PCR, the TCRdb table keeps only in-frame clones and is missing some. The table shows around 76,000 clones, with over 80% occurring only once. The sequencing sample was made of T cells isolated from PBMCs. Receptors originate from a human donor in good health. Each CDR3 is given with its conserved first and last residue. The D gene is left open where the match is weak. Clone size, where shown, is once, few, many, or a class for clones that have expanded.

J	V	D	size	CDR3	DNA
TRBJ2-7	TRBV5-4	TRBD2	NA	CASSRTSGELYEQYF	TGTGCCAGCAGCAGGACTAGCGGGGAACTTTACGAGCAGTACTTC
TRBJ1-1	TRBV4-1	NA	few	CASSQEQGLAEAFF	TGCGCCAGCAGCCAAGAACAGGGACTAGCCGAAGCTTTCTTT
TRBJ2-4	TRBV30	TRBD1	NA	CAWSGDRGRDIQYF	TGTGCCTGGAGTGGGGACAGGGGTCGGGACATTCAGTACTTC
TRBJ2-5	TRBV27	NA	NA	CASSPPQRRETQYF	TGTGCCAGCAGTCCACCTCAGCGGCGAGAGACCCAGTACTTC
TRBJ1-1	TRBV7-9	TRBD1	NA	CASSDRTGGNTEAFF	TGTGCCAGCAGCGATCGGACAGGGGGCAACACTGAAGCTTTCTTT
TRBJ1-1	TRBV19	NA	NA	CASSRKGETEAFF	TGTGCCAGTAGTCGTAAAGGGGAAACTGAAGCTTTCTTT
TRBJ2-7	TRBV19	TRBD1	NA	CASSRTGTGTYEQYF	TGTGCCAGTAGTAGAACCGGGACAGGAACCTACGAGCAGTACTTC
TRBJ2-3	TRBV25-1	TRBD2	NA	CASSEGFGSGSVTDTQYF	TGTGCCAGCAGTGAAGGATTCGGGAGCGGGAGTGTAACAGATACGCAGTATTTT
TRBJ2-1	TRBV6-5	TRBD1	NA	CASRTGSSYNEQFF	TGTGCCAGCAGGACAGGGAGCTCCTACAATGAGCAGTTCTTC
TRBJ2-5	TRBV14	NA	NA	CASGGTAGTQYF	TGTGCCAGCGGGGGGACAGCCGGGACCCAGTACTTC
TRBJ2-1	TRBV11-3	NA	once	CASSSLAVSSYNEQFF	TGTGCCAGCAGCTCTTTAGCGGTTAGCTCCTACAATGAGCAGTTCTTC
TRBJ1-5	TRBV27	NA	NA	CASSLSGNQPQHF	TGTGCCAGCAGTTTATCCGGGAATCAGCCCCAGCATTTT
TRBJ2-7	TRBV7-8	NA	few	CASSLETGDWYEQYF	TGTGCCAGCAGCTTAGAAACAGGGGACTGGTACGAGCAGTACTTC
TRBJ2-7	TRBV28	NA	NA	CASSRRGGLSYEQYF	TGTGCCAGCAGTCGTCGAGGCGGCCTCTCCTACGAGCAGTACTTC
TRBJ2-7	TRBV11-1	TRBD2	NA	CASSPRSGRAYYEQYF	TGTGCCAGCAGCCCCCGTAGCGGGAGGGCGTACTACGAGCAGTACTTC
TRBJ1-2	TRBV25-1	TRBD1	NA	CASRGTDRRSNYGYTF	TGTGCCAGCAGAGGGACAGACAGAAGATCTAACTATGGCTACACCTTC
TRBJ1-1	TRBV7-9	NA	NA	CASSSPRQGNTEAFF	TGTGCCAGCAGCTCCCCGAGGCAGGGGAACACTGAAGCTTTCTTT
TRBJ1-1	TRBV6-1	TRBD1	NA	CASSEGTNRGLGTEAFF	TGTGCCAGCAGTGAAGGGACCAACAGGGGGCTAGGCACTGAAGCTTTCTTT
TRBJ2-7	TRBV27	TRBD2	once	CASSLRLAASYEQYF	TGTGCCAGCAGTTTAAGGCTAGCGGCCTCCTACGAGCAGTACTTC
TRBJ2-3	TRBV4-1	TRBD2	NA	CASSPSGGADTQYF	TGCGCCAGCAGCCCTAGCGGGGGGGCAGATACGCAGTATTTT
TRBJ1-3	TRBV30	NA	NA	CAWSVPGINVGNTIYF	TGTGCCTGGAGTGTACCGGGAATAAATGTGGGAAACACCATATATTTT
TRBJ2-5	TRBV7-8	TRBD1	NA	CASSTRTGKETQYF	TGTGCCAGCAGCACTAGGACAGGCAAAGAGACCCAGTACTTC
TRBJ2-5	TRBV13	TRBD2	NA	CASSLPAAGGAQETQYF	TGTGCCAGCAGCCTACCCGCCGCGGGAGGTGCCCAAGAGACCCAGTACTTC
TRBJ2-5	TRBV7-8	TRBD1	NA	CASSPTTGTAETQYF	TGTGCCAGCAGCCCAACCACCGGGACAGCTGAGACCCAGTACTTC
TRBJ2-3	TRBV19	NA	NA	CASSIVFSGSTDTQYF	TGTGCCAGTAGTATAGTCTTCAGCGGTAGCACAGATACGCAGTATTTT
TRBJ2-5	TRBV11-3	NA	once	CASSPRSGGGETQYF	TGTGCCAGCAGCCCGCGATCGGGGGGCGGGGAGACCCAGTACTTC
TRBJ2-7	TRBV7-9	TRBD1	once	CASSPIGQGQLSSPYEQYF	TGTGCCAGCAGCCCCATCGGACAGGGACAACTCTCCTCGCCCTACGAGCAGTACTTC
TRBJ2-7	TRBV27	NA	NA	CASSFGYEQYF	TGTGCCAGCAGTTTCGGGTACGAGCAGTACTTC
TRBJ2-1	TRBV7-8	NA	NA	CASSLQAGSYNEQFF	TGTGCCAGCAGCCTCCAGGCGGGATCTTACAATGAGCAGTTCTTC
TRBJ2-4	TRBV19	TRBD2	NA	CASSVTGTRLAKNIQYF	TGTGCCAGTAGTGTAACCGGGACTAGACTAGCCAAAAACATTCAGTACTTC
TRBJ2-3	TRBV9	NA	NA	CASSVGGTDTQYF	TGTGCCAGCAGCGTAGGAGGGACAGATACGCAGTATTTT
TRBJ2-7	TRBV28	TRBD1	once	CASSGTGQGYEQYF	TGTGCCAGCAGTGGGACAGGGCAGGGCTACGAGCAGTACTTC